The TCR beta chain under discussion was sequenced for a study of post-analysis software for immune sequencing data (dated by TCRdb to the mid-2010s). Turning to the overall study: Relapsing-remitting, secondary progressive and progressive-relapsing multiple sclerosis were recorded as disease courses, and subtype annotation was lacking for some patients. The patient repertoires were set against eleven to twelve previously published healthy control repertoires from donors whose ages ranged from roughly 6 to 27 years. A subset of samples was prepared in parallel using single-end sample barcoding, then pooled and co-amplified after Illumina adapter ligation. The full study reports these points: The multiple sclerosis patient group was slightly younger than the control group. Compared with controls, multiple sclerosis patients had significantly lower normalized Chao1 diversity, a finding suggesting substantial peripheral T-cell clonal expansion. Direct clustering with F measure revealed strong co-clustering of samples prepared in the same batch, which led to a batch-effect correction. Patients showed significantly higher frequencies than controls for about five TRBV segments, among them TRBV5-6, TRBV5-1 and TRBV20-1.

To demonstrate the VDJtools post-analysis software, TCR beta repertoires were profiled from the peripheral blood of about 13 young patients with multiple sclerosis. The patients with multiple sclerosis were children and adolescents between about 6 and 16 years of age. The library was generated by PCR. Sequencing instrument: Illumina HiSeq 2500. To reduce PCR and sequencing biases, unique molecular identifiers were built into the TCR beta cDNA libraries. Every 1 to 10 million input T cells yielded approximately 500,000 cDNA molecules, meaning each molecule approximated one T cell. The patient libraries were prepared and sequenced using the same protocol as the earlier healthy control dataset. Samples belonging to the same batch were prepared together, multiplexed and sequenced on a shared HiSeq lane. The study's processing was this. Raw barcoded reads were processed with MIGEC, and single-read molecular identifier groups were discarded before consensus assembly and CDR3 extraction. Clonotype tables were post-analysed with VDJtools, normalizing diversity by down-sampling all datasets to the smallest sample size. In repertoire overlap clustering, CDR3 amino acid sequences, but not nucleotide sequences, were matched to correct batch-related cross-sample contamination. TCRdb handled the public reads itself, with Q25 trimming in fastp and clone calling in MiXCR, and kept productive beta chains. When rows share a CDR3 protein, they turn into one entry using the most common DNA and genes. TCRdb, not the authors, supplied the V and J calls. The sample records roughly 400,000 distinct CDR3 sequences, roughly 38% of which are singletons. The ten largest account for approximately 7.1% of the sample.

Of note for this clonotype: No cognate antigen has been identified for it. Base qualities are not at hand, and no much larger clone is one base apart.

Including cysteine and phenylalanine, the CDR3 has 15 amino acids. Here the CDR3 DNA is all that survives: 45 bases in frame from base 1. V is shortened by 2 bases, J by 0 bases, and the region joining them spans 10 bases. The rearrangement combines TRBV12-3 or TRBV12-4 with TRBJ2-5; no D segment can be confidently identified. Sequencing was carried out using blood. This TCR came from a girl aged 2 to 9 with multiple sclerosis. The CDR3 reads CASSLLATYQETQYF. Read as DNA, the sequence is TGTGCCAGCAGTTTATTGGCGACGTACCAAGAGACCCAGTACTTC.